This TCR beta chain is from a study of cytomegalovirus exposure and HLA in healthy donors. The overall study: Some 180 million T cells yielded more than 90 million unique TCR beta sequences in earlier analysis.

Donors had nominal health at sampling but likely had unrecorded immune exposures. General study findings and limits: A reported reduction in N-insertions relative to the approximately 670-donor mean was seen in an Asian-associated ancestry cluster in a later analysis.

In regard to this clone: Its antigen is currently unknown.

Germline V gene data show CDR1 as SGHRS and CDR2 as YFSETQ. V shed 0 bases and J 5 bases; nucleotides not matched to a gene: 7. The CDR3 sequence is 15 residues long. Researchers ran the PCR with 60 Vbeta and 13 Jbeta primers. TCRdb keeps only in-frame clones here, not all; method: immunoSEQ multiplex PCR. The sample has about 100,000 clones, about four fifths seen once. Material: PBMCs. The receptor was isolated from a woman in her 70s in good health and CMV-seropositive. J is TRBJ2-5 and V is TRBV5-1; TRBD1 agrees at 7 bases. In nucleotides, the CDR3 is TGCGCCAGCAGCTTGGGTCCTGACAGGGCTGAGACCCAGTACTTC. Its translation is CASSLGPDRAETQYF. The entire variable domain, with the rest obtained from reference TRBV5-1 and TRBJ2-5, is as follows: KAGVTQTPRYLIKTRGQQVTLSCSPISGHRSVSWYQQTPGQGLQFLFEYFSETQRNKGNFPGRFSGRQFSNSRSEMNVSTLELGDSALYLCASSLGPDRAETQYFGPGTRLLVL.